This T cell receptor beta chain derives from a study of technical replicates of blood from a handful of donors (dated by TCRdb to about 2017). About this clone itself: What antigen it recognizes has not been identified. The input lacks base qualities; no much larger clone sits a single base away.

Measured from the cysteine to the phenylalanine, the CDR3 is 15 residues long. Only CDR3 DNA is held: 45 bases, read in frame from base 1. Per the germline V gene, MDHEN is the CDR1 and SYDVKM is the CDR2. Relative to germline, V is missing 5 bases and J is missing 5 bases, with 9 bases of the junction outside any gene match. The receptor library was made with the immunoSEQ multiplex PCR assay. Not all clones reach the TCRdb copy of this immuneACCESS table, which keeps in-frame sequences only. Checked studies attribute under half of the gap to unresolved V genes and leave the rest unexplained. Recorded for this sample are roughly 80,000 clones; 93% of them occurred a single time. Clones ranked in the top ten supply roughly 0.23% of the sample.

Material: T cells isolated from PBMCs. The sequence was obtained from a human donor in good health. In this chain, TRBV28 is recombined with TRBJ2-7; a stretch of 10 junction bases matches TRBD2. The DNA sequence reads TGTGCCAGCAGTGGATCTAGCGGGAGCGGCAACGAGCAGTACTTC. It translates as CASSGSSGSGNEQYF.